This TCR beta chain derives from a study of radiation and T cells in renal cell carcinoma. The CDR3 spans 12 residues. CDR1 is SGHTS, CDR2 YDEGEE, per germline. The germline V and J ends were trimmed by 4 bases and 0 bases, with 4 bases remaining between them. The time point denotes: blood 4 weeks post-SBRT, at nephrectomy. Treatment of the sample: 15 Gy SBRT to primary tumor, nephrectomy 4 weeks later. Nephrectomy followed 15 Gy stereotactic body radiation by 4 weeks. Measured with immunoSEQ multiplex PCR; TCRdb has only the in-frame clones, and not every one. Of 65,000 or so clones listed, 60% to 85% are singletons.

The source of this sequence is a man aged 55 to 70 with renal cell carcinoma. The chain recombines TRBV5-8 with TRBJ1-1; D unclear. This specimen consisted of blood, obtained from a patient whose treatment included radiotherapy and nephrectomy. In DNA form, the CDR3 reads TGTGCCAGCAGCCGGATGAACACTGAAGCTTTCTTT. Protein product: CASSRMNTEAFF. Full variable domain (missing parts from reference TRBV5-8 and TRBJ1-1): EAGVTQSPTHLIKTRGQQATLRCSPISGHTSVYWYQQALGLGLQFLLWYDEGEERNRGNFPPRFSGRQFPNYSSELNVNALELEDSALYLCASSRMNTEAFFGQGTRLTVV.